The 25 T cell receptor beta chains below all came from one sample that was sequenced in a study of blood T cell repertoires in COVID-19. Produced via immunoSEQ multiplex PCR; TCRdb's table is partial and in-frame only. There are roughly 130,000 clones in the sample; about three quarters occur only once, and 10% to 15% lies in the top ten. Sequenced: peripheral blood. The source is an elderly man with acute or convalescent COVID-19.

This clone was observed a few times. This rearrangement joins TRBV5-5 to TRBJ2-7; D not resolved. The V end was cut by 2 bases, the J end by 2 bases, with 8 bases between. CDR3 size: 13 residues. CDR1 SGHKS and CDR2 YYEKEE come from the germline V gene (reference sequence). This chain's CDR3 is CASSFIFTYEQYF. The DNA for the CDR3 is TGTGCCAGCAGCTTTATATTTACCTACGAGCAGTACTTC.

In DNA form, the CDR3 reads TGCGCCAGCAGCCAACTTAAATTTGGGACAGGCGGCACCGGGGAGCTGTTTTTT. This codes for CASSQLKFGTGGTGELFF. The chain uses TRBV4-3 and TRBJ2-2; 8 positions agree with TRBD1. Germline V gene lookup returns CDR1 LGHNA and CDR2 YSLEER. The CDR3 length is 18 residues. The junction had 12 bases not matched to a gene; V was cut back by 2 bases and J by 4 bases.

The chain uses TRBV25-1 and TRBJ2-3, with TRBD2 as a possible D gene (6 bases). The germline gives CDR1 MGHDK, CDR2 SYGVNS. V gave up 7 bases and J gave up 2 bases, with 10 bases separating them. The CDR3 has 13 residues. CDR3 sequence (DNA): TGTGCCAGCACGGGACTTTACACAGATACGCAGTATTTT. Translated: CASTGLYTDTQYF.

The chain employs TRBV7-9 and TRBJ2-5; tentatively, D is TRBD1 (5 bases). Germline CDR1 is SEHNR and CDR2 is FQNEAQ (reference sequence). The CDR3 length is 14 residues. V lost 2 bases to trimming and J lost 5 bases, with 12 bases between them. CDR3 sequence reads: CASSLIDSGETQYF. CDR3 in DNA: TGTGCCAGCAGCTTAATTGACTCAGGGGAGACCCAGTACTTC.

The V and J genes are TRBV5-4 and TRBJ2-1; 7 bases align to TRBD2. The junction had 11 bases not matched to a gene; V was cut back by 5 bases and J by 6 bases. CDR3 length: 15 amino acids. The V gene's germline CDR1 is SGHNT and CDR2 YYREEE (reference sequence). CDR3 loop: CASRPREDGPNEQFF. The CDR3 DNA reads TGTGCCAGCAGGCCCCGGGAGGATGGACCCAATGAGCAGTTCTTC.

CDR3 sequence reads: CASSLVSGSGNQPQHF. The CDR3 nucleotides read TGTGCCAGCAGCTTGGTTTCGGGGAGTGGCAATCAGCCCCAGCATTTT. The chain uses TRBV5-8 and TRBJ1-5, with no clear D. V lost 0 bases and J lost 2, with 12 bases in between. The CDR3 contains 16 residues. The germline V gene has CDR1 SGHTS and CDR2 YDEGEE.

This clone appeared once. The rearrangement uses TRBV5-4 and TRBJ2-7; D not resolved. V was pared by 0 bases and J by 0 bases, with 7 bases between. The CDR3 is 14 residues long. CDR1 SGHNT and CDR2 YYREEE come from the germline V gene (reference sequence). This chain's CDR3 is CASSLDTSSYEQYF. The CDR3 coding sequence is TGTGCCAGCAGCTTGGATACCAGCTCCTACGAGCAGTACTTC. Looking up the rest from reference TRBV5-4 and TRBJ2-7 gives the full variable domain: ETGVTQSPTHLIKTRGQQVTLRCSSQSGHNTVSWYQQALGQGPQFIFQYYREEENGRGNFPPRFSGLQFPNYSSELNVNALELDDSALYLCASSLDTSSYEQYFGPGTRLTVT.

This chain connects TRBV6-5 to TRBJ2-7, with D possibly being TRBD1 (6 bases). The CDR3 length is 12 residues. Germline lookup yields CDR1 MNHEY and CDR2 SVGAGI. V lost 8 bases and J lost 4, with 12 bases in between. CDR3 residues: CASSDSQYEQYF. The CDR3 DNA follows: TGTGCCAGCTCGGACAGTCAGTACGAGCAGTACTTC.

The rearrangement links TRBV9 to TRBJ1-6; D is perhaps TRBD1 (5 bases). V lost 0 bases to trimming and J lost 8 bases, with 15 bases between them. The CDR3 loop spans 16 amino acids. Looked up from germline, CDR1 is SGDLS and CDR2 is YYNGEE. CDR3 region: CASSVDGRGGYSPLHF. CDR3 nucleotide sequence: TGTGCCAGCAGCGTAGACGGCCGCGGGGGTTATTCACCCCTCCACTTT.

The chain combines TRBV2 with TRBJ2-3; 8 positions match TRBD2. V lost 6 bases, J lost 1 base, and 9 bases stayed unmatched. Germline values: CDR1 SNHLY, CDR2 FYNNEI. This CDR3 has 16 amino acids. CDR3 protein: CASRPNSGAGTDTQYF. CDR3 coding DNA: TGTGCCAGCAGACCCAATAGCGGGGCCGGCACAGATACGCAGTATTTT. Filled out from reference TRBV2 and TRBJ2-3, the complete variable domain reads EPEVTQTPSHQVTQMGQEVILRCVPISNHLYFYWYRQILGQKVEFLVSFYNNEISEKSEIFDDQFSVERPDGSNFTLKIRSTKLEDSAMYFCASRPNSGAGTDTQYFGPGTRLTVL.

This sequence joins TRBV12-3 or TRBV12-4 and TRBJ2-1, with TRBD1 identical over 11 bases. J lost 16 bases, V lost 3 bases, and 8 bases had no gene match. The CDR3 consists of 13 residues. Written as DNA, the CDR3 is TGTGCCAGCAGTTTTACCGGACAGGGGGCATTTTTCTTC. Translating gives CASSFTGQGAFFF.

This clone appeared a few times. V gene TRBV9 combines with J gene TRBJ2-3; D is perhaps TRBD2 (5 bases). Between the trimmed V and J ends, which lost 2 bases and 3 bases, there was a span of 13 bases. This CDR3 spans 15 amino acids. The germline V gene encodes CDR1 SGDLS and CDR2 YYNGEE. The CDR3 coding sequence is TGTGCCAGCAGCGTGCAGGCCTCGGGGACAGATACGCAGTATTTT. It translates to CASSVQASGTDTQYF.

The V call is TRBV19, the J call TRBJ1-1; a weak D match, TRBD1 (5 bases). CDR1 LNHDA and CDR2 SQIVND come from the germline V gene (reference sequence). The V end lost 0 bases, the J end lost 4 bases, and 12 bases lay between the germline ends. This CDR3 is 15 amino acids long. The CDR3 here is CASSIDGRVTTEAFF. For the CDR3, the DNA is TGTGCCAGTAGTATAGACGGCAGGGTGACCACTGAAGCTTTCTTT. Supplemented by reference TRBV19 and TRBJ1-1, the full variable domain reads DGGITQSPKYLFRKEGQNVTLSCEQNLNHDAMYWYRQDPGQGLRLIYYSQIVNDFQKGDIAEGYSVSREKKESFPLTVTSAQKNPTAFYLCASSIDGRVTTEAFFGQGTRLTVV.

This chain uses TRBV11-2 with TRBJ2-5; 9 bases match TRBD2. This CDR3 spans 15 amino acids. The J segment lost 4 bases and the V segment lost 5 bases, leaving 8 bases of the junction unmatched. Per germline, CDR1 SGHAT and CDR2 FQNNGV. CDR3 in DNA: TGTGCCAGCAGCCCACGGGGACTAGCAGGAGAGACCCAGTACTTC. This encodes CASSPRGLAGETQYF.

V and J are TRBV30 and TRBJ2-6; D is possibly TRBD2 (5 bases). Germline assignment: CDR1 GTSNPN and CDR2 SVGIG (reference sequence). The CDR3 is made up of 14 amino acids. V was shortened by 4 bases and J by 0 bases, with 7 bases between the two germline ends. As DNA, the CDR3 is TGTGCCTGGACGGCGGGCTCTGGGGCCAACGTCCTGACTTTC. It specifies CAWTAGSGANVLTF.

This clone showed up just a few times. The chain links TRBV18 to TRBJ2-1; possibly TRBD2 for D (6 bases). Trimming cost V 4 bases and J 2 bases, with 15 bases left between them. Germline V lookup: CDR1 KGHSH, CDR2 LQKENI. There are 16 residues in the CDR3. CDR3 DNA: TGTGCCAGCTCACGCGGGGTTCAAGGGGCCTACAATGAGCAGTTCTTC. As protein: CASSRGVQGAYNEQFF.

The chain carries TRBV2 and TRBJ1-2; D unresolved. This CDR3 region has 12 residues. Germline values: CDR1 SNHLY, CDR2 FYNNEI. Trimming cost V 1 base and J 7 bases, with 7 bases left between them. The CDR3 region has the DNA TGTGCCAGCAGTGAAGAACAGATTGGCTACACCTTC. This sequence encodes CASSEEQIGYTF.

In nucleotides, the CDR3 is TGTGCCAGCAGCCGCGGGGGAAGTCCCAATCAGCCCCAGCATTTT. Translated, it gives CASSRGGSPNQPQHF. V gene TRBV7-2 combines with J gene TRBJ1-5; perhaps TRBD1 as D (5 bases). The germline gives CDR1 SGHTA, CDR2 FQGNSA. Between the trimmed V and J ends, which lost 5 bases and 3 bases, there was a span of 14 bases. This CDR3 spans 15 amino acids.

The CDR3 protein is CASSPSRTGTEAFF. The DNA for the CDR3 is TGTGCCAGCTCACCCTCGCGGACAGGCACTGAAGCTTTCTTT. This chain links TRBV18 with TRBJ1-1, with 7 positions matching TRBD1. Germline CDR1 is KGHSH and CDR2 is LQKENI. J was trimmed by 4 bases and V by 3 bases; bases with no gene match: 5. This CDR3 region has 14 residues.

This clone was counted a single time. The chain joins TRBV3-1 (or the pseudogene TRBV3-2) to TRBJ1-2; D might be TRBD1 (5 bases). V lost 6 bases and J 5 bases, leaving 16 bases between the germline ends. From germline, CDR1 is LGHDT and CDR2 YNNKEL (reference sequence). The CDR3 loop spans 14 amino acids. The CDR3 DNA sequence: TGTGCCAGCAGTAATCAGGACACCCGTTATGGCTACACCTTC. Translating gives CASSNQDTRYGYTF.

This chain links TRBV5-1 with TRBJ1-1; D is possibly TRBD1 (6 bases). Per germline, CDR1 SGHRS and CDR2 YFSETQ. The CDR3 spans 17 residues. Trimming left V 0 bases short and J 5 bases short, with 20 bases between. CDR3 nucleotide sequence: TGCGCCAGCAGCTTGGGGTCAAACCAGGGGAGAGGTACTGAAGCTTTCTTT. Amino acid sequence: CASSLGSNQGRGTEAFF.

The CDR3 DNA sequence: TGTGCCAGCAGTGTAAAAGAGACCCAGTACTTC. It encodes CASSVKETQYF. The rearrangement links TRBV25-1 to TRBJ2-5; D is unresolved. Germline assignment: CDR1 MGHDK and CDR2 SYGVNS. The CDR3 consists of 11 residues. Trimming stripped 4 bases from V and 3 bases from J, with 3 bases between.

This sequence joins TRBV9 and TRBJ1-4; D unclear. Trimming cost V 0 bases and J 6 bases, with 9 bases left between them. Germline V gene lookup returns CDR1 SGDLS and CDR2 YYNGEE. The CDR3 extends over 14 amino acids. DNA of the CDR3: TGTGCCAGCAGCGTAGGGCAGTCTGATGAAAAACTGTTTTTT. Protein sequence: CASSVGQSDEKLFF.

The chain recombines TRBV7-2 with TRBJ1-2; 8 bases line up with TRBD1. The CDR3 covers 15 residues. Germline-derived CDR1 and CDR2 are SGHTA and FQGNSA. The J segment lost 7 bases and the V segment lost 5 bases, leaving 12 bases of the junction unmatched. The CDR3: CASSVDRGVLSGYTF. The CDR3 DNA sequence: TGTGCCAGCAGCGTCGACAGGGGTGTTTTATCTGGCTACACCTTC.

This sequence joins TRBV2 and TRBJ2-2; D gene ambiguous. Trimming removed 3 bases from V and 11 bases from J, with 10 bases in between. Germline values: CDR1 SNHLY, CDR2 FYNNEI. CDR3 size: 12 residues. Here the CDR3 reads CASSDERPELFF. The CDR3 DNA follows: TGTGCCAGCAGTGATGAGAGGCCAGAGCTGTTTTTT.